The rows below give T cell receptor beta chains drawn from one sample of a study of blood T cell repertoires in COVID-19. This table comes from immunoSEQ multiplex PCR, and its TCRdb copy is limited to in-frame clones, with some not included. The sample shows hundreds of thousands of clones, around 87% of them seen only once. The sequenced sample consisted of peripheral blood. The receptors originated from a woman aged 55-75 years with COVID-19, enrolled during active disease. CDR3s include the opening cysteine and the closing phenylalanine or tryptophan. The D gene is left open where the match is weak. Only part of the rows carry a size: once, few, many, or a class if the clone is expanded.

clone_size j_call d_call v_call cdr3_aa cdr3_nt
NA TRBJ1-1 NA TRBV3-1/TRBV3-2 CASSQDRGKAFF TGTGCCAGCAGCCAAGATCGGGGTAAAGCTTTCTTT
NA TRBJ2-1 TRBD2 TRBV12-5 CASGLGTPRGAGGNYNEQFF TGTGCTAGTGGTTTGGGTACCCCTAGGGGAGCGGGGGGCAACTACAATGAGCAGTTCTTC
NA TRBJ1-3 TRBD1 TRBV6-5 CPGTGGCCLNTIYF TGCCCGGGGACAGGGGGCTGTTGTTTGAACACCATATATTTT
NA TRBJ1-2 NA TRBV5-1 CASSLVGANYGYTF TGCGCCAGCAGCTTGGTAGGGGCCAACTATGGCTACACCTTC
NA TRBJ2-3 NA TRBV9 CASSVGTSNTDTQYF TGTGCCAGCAGCGTAGGCACTTCCAACACAGATACGCAGTATTTT
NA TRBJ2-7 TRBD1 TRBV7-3 CASSPGTGQEQYF TGTGCCAGCAGCCCCGGGACAGGACAAGAGCAGTACTTC
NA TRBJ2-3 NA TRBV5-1 CASSNRQRTDTQYF TGCGCCAGCAGCAACCGACAACGCACAGATACGCAGTATTTT
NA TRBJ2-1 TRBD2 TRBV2 CASRNLAGARLNEQFF TGTGCCAGCAGGAATCTAGCGGGGGCCCGCCTCAATGAGCAGTTCTTC
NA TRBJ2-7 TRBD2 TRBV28 CASSPSGGLTYEQYF TGTGCCAGCAGTCCTAGCGGGGGGCTAACCTACGAGCAGTACTTC
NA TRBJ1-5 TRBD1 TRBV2 CASSGTGGQPQHF TGTGCCAGCAGCGGGACAGGGGGTCAGCCCCAGCATTTT
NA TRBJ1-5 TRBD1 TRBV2 CASRTTGGSNQPQHF TGTGCCAGCAGAACCACAGGGGGGAGCAATCAGCCCCAGCATTTT
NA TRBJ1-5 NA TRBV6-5 CASSYRQGGPQHF TGTGCCAGCAGTTACCGGCAGGGTGGGCCCCAGCATTTT
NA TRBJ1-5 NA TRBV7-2 CASSLDRQTNKHF TGTGCCAGCAGCTTAGACCGCCAGACAAATAAGCATTTT
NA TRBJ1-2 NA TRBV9 CASSVTPATAYGYTF TGTGCCAGCAGCGTGACCCCAGCGACAGCTTATGGCTACACCTTC
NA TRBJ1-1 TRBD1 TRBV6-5 CASSWRQGRTEAFF TGTGCCAGCAGTTGGAGACAGGGGAGGACTGAAGCTTTCTTT
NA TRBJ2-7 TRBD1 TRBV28 CASSPTGTGGLGQYF TGTGCCAGCAGTCCGACCGGGACAGGGGGCCTGGGGCAGTACTTC
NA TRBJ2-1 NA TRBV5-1 CASSLVGGRPEQFF TGCGCCAGCAGCTTGGTGGGGGGTCGCCCGGAGCAGTTCTTC
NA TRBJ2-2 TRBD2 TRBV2 CASRGISGGNTGELFF TGTGCCAGCAGGGGGATTAGCGGGGGAAACACCGGGGAGCTGTTTTTT
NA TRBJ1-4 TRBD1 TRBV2 CANRGQAPANEKLFF TGTGCCAACAGGGGGCAGGCGCCAGCTAATGAAAAACTGTTTTTT
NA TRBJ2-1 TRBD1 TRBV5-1 CASSVIGGGSYNEQFF TGCGCCAGCAGCGTTATAGGGGGCGGCTCCTACAATGAGCAGTTCTTC
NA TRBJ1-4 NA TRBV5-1 CASSLSMEVKKLFF TGCGCCAGCAGCTTATCCATGGAGGTTAAAAAACTGTTTTTT
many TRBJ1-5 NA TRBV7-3 CASSLQGGSNQPQHF TGTGCCAGCAGCTTACAGGGAGGCAGCAATCAGCCCCAGCATTTT
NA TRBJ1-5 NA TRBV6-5 CASSFQVGQPQHF TGTGCCAGCAGTTTTCAGGTCGGCCAGCCCCAGCATTTT
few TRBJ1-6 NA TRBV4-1 CASRQAAGLFAPLHF TGCGCCAGCAGGCAAGCGGCAGGGTTGTTTGCACCCCTCCACTTT
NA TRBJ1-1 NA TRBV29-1 CSVAGDGNTEAFF TGCAGCGTTGCGGGGGACGGGAACACTGAAGCTTTCTTT
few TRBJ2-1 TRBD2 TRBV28 CASSLISTGGNEQFF TGTGCCAGCAGTTTAATCTCAACGGGGGGGAATGAGCAGTTCTTC
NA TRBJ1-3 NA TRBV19 CASSMAGNTIYF TGTGCCAGTAGTATGGCCGGAAACACCATATATTTT
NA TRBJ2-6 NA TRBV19 CASSIGQGSSGANVLTF TGTGCCAGTAGTATAGGGCAGGGGAGCTCTGGGGCCAACGTCCTGACTTTC
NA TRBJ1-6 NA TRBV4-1 CASSQRRGSLSSSYNSPLHF TGCGCCAGCAGCCAAAGAAGGGGGTCTTTGAGTTCCTCCTATAATTCACCCCTCCACTTT
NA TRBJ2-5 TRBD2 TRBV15 CATSTSGRQETQYF TGTGCCACCAGCACTAGCGGGAGACAAGAGACCCAGTACTTC
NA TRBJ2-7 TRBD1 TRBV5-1 CASSLAEGQAYYEQYF TGCGCCAGCAGCTTGGCAGAGGGACAGGCTTACTACGAGCAGTACTTC
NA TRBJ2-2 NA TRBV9 CASSPFGQLNTGELFF TGTGCCAGCAGCCCATTCGGACAGCTGAACACCGGGGAGCTGTTTTTT
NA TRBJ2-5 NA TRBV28 CASSRHPGVNFQETQYF TGTGCCAGCAGCCGACACCCGGGGGTGAATTTCCAAGAGACCCAGTACTTC
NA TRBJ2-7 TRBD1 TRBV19 CASSMTQGAAYEQYF TGTGCCAGTAGTATGACACAGGGGGCGGCTTACGAGCAGTACTTC
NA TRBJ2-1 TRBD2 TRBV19 CASSVIAGNLNEQFF TGTGCCAGTAGTGTAATAGCGGGGAATCTCAACGAGCAGTTCTTC
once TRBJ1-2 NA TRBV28 CALGRENYGYTF TGTGCCTTGGGACGGGAGAACTATGGCTACACCTTC
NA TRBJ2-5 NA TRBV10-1 CASSEATGKETQYF TGCGCCAGCAGTGAGGCTACAGGGAAAGAGACCCAGTACTTC
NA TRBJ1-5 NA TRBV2 CASSPPGQPQHF TGTGCCAGCAGCCCGCCGGGGCAGCCCCAGCATTTT
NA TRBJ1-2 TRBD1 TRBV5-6 CASSFRGQGGYGYTF TGTGCCAGCAGTTTTCGGGGACAGGGCGGCTATGGCTACACCTTC
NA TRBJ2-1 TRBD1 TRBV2 CASQGQGTYNEQFF TGTGCCAGCCAGGGACAGGGGACCTACAATGAGCAGTTCTTC
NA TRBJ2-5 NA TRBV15 CATSREGAAMETQYF TGTGCCACCAGCAGAGAGGGGGCGGCTATGGAGACCCAGTACTTC
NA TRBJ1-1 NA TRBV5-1 CASSLVRGAAFF TGCGCCAGCAGCTTAGTCAGGGGTGCAGCTTTCTTT
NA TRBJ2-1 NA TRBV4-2 CASSHSVDSYNEQFF TGTGCCAGCAGCCATTCTGTTGACAGCTACAATGAGCAGTTCTTC
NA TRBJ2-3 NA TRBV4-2 CASSPISGTDTQYF TGTGCCAGCAGCCCCATCAGTGGCACAGATACGCAGTATTTT
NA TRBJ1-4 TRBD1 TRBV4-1 CASSQNRGTGYEKLFF TGCGCCAGCAGCCAAAATAGGGGGACAGGGTATGAAAAACTGTTTTTT
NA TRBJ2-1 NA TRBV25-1 CASSEEGTNEQFF TGTGCCAGCAGTGAAGAAGGGACTAATGAGCAGTTCTTC
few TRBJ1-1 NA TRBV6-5 CASSSPGSYAGEAFF TGTGCCAGCAGTTCCCCCGGGTCCTACGCGGGTGAAGCTTTCTTT
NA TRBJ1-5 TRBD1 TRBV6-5 CASSYGQGSQPQHF TGTGCCAGCAGTTACGGACAGGGAAGTCAGCCCCAGCATTTT
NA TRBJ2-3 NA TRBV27 CASSSLTLRGDTQYF TGTGCCAGCAGTTCCCTAACGCTCCGAGGCGATACGCAGTATTTT
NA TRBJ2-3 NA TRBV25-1 CASSPPGVTDTQYF TGTGCCAGCAGTCCCCCGGGGGTCACAGATACGCAGTATTTT
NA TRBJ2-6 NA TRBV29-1 CSVQVSGANVLTF TGCAGCGTACAGGTGTCTGGGGCCAACGTCCTGACTTTC
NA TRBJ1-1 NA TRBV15 CATSRRIGGGTEAFF TGTGCCACCAGCCGAAGAATTGGGGGGGGCACTGAAGCTTTCTTT
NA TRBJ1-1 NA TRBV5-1 CASSLGANMNTEAFF TGCGCCAGCAGCTTGGGGGCGAACATGAACACTGAAGCTTTCTTT